This TCR beta chain was sequenced for a study of T cell responses to AZD1222 COVID-19 vaccine. Germline CDR1 SGHRS, CDR2 YFSETQ. The CDR3 is made up of 15 amino acids. Trimming at V came to 5 bases and at J to 2 bases, leaving 7 bases not matched to a gene. Points on this clone: Its target is not known.

Assay used: immunoSEQ multiplex PCR; TCRdb lists only in-frame clones, some missing. Among 70,000 to 95,000 clones listed, around 89% were seen once. Findings of the study overall: Of the AZD1222 recipients, only five to seven were seropositive at baseline. The donor cohort was predominantly white British with a female majority, and clonal diversity may have been underestimated.

The chain recombines TRBV5-1 with TRBJ2-7; 10 positions agree with TRBD2. The TCR was taken from an adult in good health. The material sequenced was peripheral blood, taken on day 0 of MenACWY control vaccination. The chain's CDR3 is CASSLTGTSAYEQYF. The DNA of the CDR3 is TGCGCCAGCAGTTTAACCGGGACTAGCGCCTACGAGCAGTACTTC.